The 23 T cell receptor beta chains in this list originate from one sample, sequenced in a study of blood T cell repertoires in COVID-19. TCRdb's copy holds only in-frame clones and misses some; the assay was immunoSEQ multiplex PCR. The sample lists about 170,000 clones, roughly nine tenths seen once, with over 9.5% in the top ten. The sequenced sample consisted of peripheral blood. These receptor sequences come from a woman aged 55-70 years with COVID-19, enrolled during active disease.

J is TRBJ1-5 and V is TRBV19; no clear D. The CDR3 consists of 15 residues. Germline V lookup: CDR1 LNHDA, CDR2 SQIVND (reference sequence). The V end lost 7 bases, the J end lost 1 base, and 14 bases lay between the germline ends. The CDR3 DNA follows: TGTGCCAGTAAGACTCAGATCGGGAGCAATCAGCCCCAGCATTTT. Its translation: CASKTQIGSNQPQHF.

The chain carries TRBV5-1 and TRBJ2-5; possible D gene TRBD1, 6 bases. CDR1 and CDR2 (germline): SGHRS, YFSETQ. The germline V and J ends were trimmed by 5 bases and 0 bases, with 14 bases remaining between them. The CDR3 loop spans 15 amino acids. For the CDR3, the DNA is TGCGCCAGCAGTACGGGTCAGGGGTACCAAGAGACCCAGTACTTC. Translation: CASSTGQGYQETQYF.

This chain joins TRBV18 and TRBJ2-5, with no clear D. The CDR3 consists of 12 residues. V lost 2 bases and J 3 bases, leaving 4 bases between the germline ends. Germline CDR1 reads KGHSH; CDR2 reads LQKENI. CDR3 bases: TGTGCCAGCTCACCAGAGGAAGAGACCCAGTACTTC. The encoded protein is CASSPEEETQYF.

The chain joins TRBV5-4 to TRBJ2-7; maybe TRBD2 (6 bases). The CDR3 length is 15 residues. The germline V gene encodes CDR1 SGHNT and CDR2 YYREEE (reference sequence). V was clipped by 0 bases and J by 0 bases, with 10 bases between them. The CDR3 coding sequence is TGTGCCAGCAGCTTGGGGGGGAGGAGCTCCTACGAGCAGTACTTC. Its translation is CASSLGGRSSYEQYF.

The chain recombines TRBV7-2 with TRBJ2-3; the match to TRBD2 covers 13 bases. Looked up from germline, CDR1 is SGHTA and CDR2 is FQGNSA. This CDR3 spans 17 amino acids. The J segment lost 4 bases and the V segment lost 0 bases, leaving 4 bases of the junction unmatched. The CDR3 DNA reads TGTGCCAGCAGCTTAGCGTCCACTAGCGGGAGGGCAGATACGCAGTATTTT. Its protein is CASSLASTSGRADTQYF.

This chain connects TRBV5-1 to TRBJ1-4; TRBD1 matches at 8 bases. The CDR3 runs 15 residues. CDR1 and CDR2 (germline): SGHRS, YFSETQ. Trimming at V came to 4 bases and at J to 2 bases, leaving 4 bases not matched to a gene. CDR3 in amino acids: CASSQTGVTNEKLFF. The CDR3, as DNA: TGCGCCAGCAGCCAGACAGGGGTTACTAATGAAAAACTGTTTTTT.

J is TRBJ1-1 and V is TRBV27; possibly TRBD1 for D (6 bases). V shed 5 bases and J shed 1 base, with 14 bases lying between them. Germline CDR1 reads MNHEY; CDR2 reads SMNVEV (reference sequence). The CDR3 consists of 15 residues. The CDR3 loop reads CASSPPPTGNTEAFF. The CDR3 nucleotides read TGTGCCAGCAGTCCCCCTCCGACAGGGAACACTGAAGCTTTCTTT.

The chain couples TRBV18 to TRBJ1-1; TRBD1 is a possible D gene (5 bases). The CDR3 covers 13 residues. Trimming shortened V by 6 bases and J by 2 bases, and 10 bases separated the two germline ends. Germline assignment: CDR1 KGHSH and CDR2 LQKENI. CDR3 amino acids: CASSTGPNTEAFF. CDR3 DNA sequence: TGTGCCAGCTCTACAGGTCCCAACACTGAAGCTTTCTTT. Full variable domain (missing parts from reference TRBV18 and TRBJ1-1): NAGVMQNPRHLVRRRGQEARLRCSPMKGHSHVYWYRQLPEEGLKFMVYLQKENIIDESGMPKERFSAEFPKEGPSILRIQQVVRGDSAAYFCASSTGPNTEAFFGQGTRLTVV.

DNA of the CDR3: TGTGCCTGGAGTAGAGGACTGCGACTGAACGAGCAGTACTTC. It codes for CAWSRGLRLNEQYF. The J gene is TRBJ2-7, the V gene TRBV30; TRBD2 might be the D (5 bases). The CDR3 sequence is 14 residues long. In germline, CDR1 is GTSNPN, CDR2 SVGIG (reference sequence). Trimming removed 2 bases from V and 5 bases from J, with 16 bases in between.

The V and J genes are TRBV24-1 and TRBJ2-5; TRBD1 might be the D (5 bases). CDR1 and CDR2 (germline): KGHDR, SFDVKD. The CDR3 is made up of 13 amino acids. V dropped 5 bases and J dropped 2 bases, with 8 bases sitting between them. As DNA, the CDR3 is TGTGCCACCAGTGGCACAGGACAAGAGACCCAGTACTTC. Its protein is CATSGTGQETQYF.

The genes are TRBV13 and TRBJ2-7; TRBD2 agrees at 11 bases. Per germline, CDR1 PRHDT and CDR2 FYEKMQ (reference sequence). This CDR3 has 15 amino acids. J was trimmed by 3 bases and V by 4 bases; bases with no gene match: 5. The CDR3 nucleotides are TGTGCCAGCAGCTGGTCCGGGACTAGCGGCTACGAGCAGTACTTC. Protein sequence: CASSWSGTSGYEQYF.

This chain joins TRBV5-4 and TRBJ2-2; tentative D call: TRBD2 (6 bases). The CDR3 has 15 residues. CDR1 SGHNT and CDR2 YYREEE come from the germline V gene (reference sequence). Trimming removed 3 bases at V and 4 bases at J, with 13 bases between. In nucleotides, the CDR3 is TGTGCCAGCAGCTCTTGGGCGGGGAGCACCGGGGAGCTGTTTTTT. Protein: CASSSWAGSTGELFF.

The rearrangement links TRBV9 to TRBJ1-3; possible D gene TRBD1, 5 bases. V lost 0 bases and J lost 4, with 11 bases in between. CDR3 length equals 15 residues. Looked up from germline, CDR1 is SGDLS and CDR2 is YYNGEE. The CDR3 reads CASSVDLGAGNTIYF. The CDR3 DNA follows: TGTGCCAGCAGCGTAGATCTAGGGGCAGGAAACACCATATATTTT.

J is TRBJ2-5 and V is TRBV7-9; TRBD1 aligns across 7 bases. V shed 1 base and J 7 bases; nucleotides not matched to a gene: 3. Germline V gene lookup returns CDR1 SEHNR and CDR2 FQNEAQ (reference sequence). The CDR3 covers 13 residues. The DNA of the CDR3 is TGTGCCAGCAGCTTAGAGGGGGCGCGGACCCAGTACTTC. Protein: CASSLEGARTQYF.

The V gene is TRBV7-3, the J gene TRBJ2-3; perhaps TRBD1 as D (7 bases). The germline V gene encodes CDR1 SGHTA and CDR2 FQGTGA. This CDR3 has 15 amino acids. V was clipped by 3 bases and J by 4 bases, with 14 bases between them. The CDR3 DNA is TGTGCCAGCAGCTTCAACAGGGGAGGAGCAGATACGCAGTATTTT. It codes for CASSFNRGGADTQYF.

The chain joins TRBV4-1 to TRBJ2-7; D might be TRBD2 (6 bases). Trimming removed 4 bases at V and 0 bases at J, with 16 bases between. CDR3 length equals 16 residues. Per germline, CDR1 MGHRA and CDR2 YSYEKL. CDR3 nucleotide sequence: TGCGCCAGCAGCCGGTTAGCTAGCGTTTACTCCTACGAGCAGTACTTC. It codes for CASSRLASVYSYEQYF.

The CDR3: CASSDSRQGARSPLHF. CDR3 nucleotide sequence: TGTGCCAGCAGTGACTCGCGACAGGGGGCGAGGTCACCCCTCCACTTT. The chain has TRBV6-4 and TRBJ1-6, with TRBD1 matching 10 bases. CDR3 length: 16 residues. V lost 0 bases to trimming and J lost 10 bases; unmatched junction nucleotides: 6. Germline CDR1 and CDR2: MRHNA and SNTAGT.

V and J are TRBV9 and TRBJ1-6; D might be TRBD1 (6 bases). This CDR3 is 13 amino acids long. V was clipped by 2 bases and J by 8 bases, with 8 bases between them. Germline V gene sequence: CDR1 SGDLS, CDR2 YYNGEE. DNA for the CDR3: TGTGCCAGCAGCGTGGCAGGGGATTCACCCCTCCACTTT. It specifies CASSVAGDSPLHF.

This rearrangement joins TRBV9 to TRBJ2-1; 9 bases are a match to TRBD2. CDR1 SGDLS and CDR2 YYNGEE come from the germline V gene. Trimming at V came to 2 bases and at J to 3 bases, leaving 3 bases not matched to a gene. The CDR3 consists of 15 residues. CDR3 in amino acids: CASSVSGSLYNEQFF. Written as DNA, the CDR3 is TGTGCCAGCAGCGTTAGCGGGAGCCTCTACAATGAGCAGTTCTTC.

This rearrangement joins TRBV5-4 to TRBJ2-7; 9 bases fit TRBD2. V lost 5 bases to trimming and J lost 4 bases; unmatched junction nucleotides: 16. Germline CDR1 reads SGHNT; CDR2 reads YYREEE (reference sequence). This CDR3 comprises 17 residues. The CDR3 nucleotides are TGTGCCAGCAGTCAAGGAGGTTTTAGCGGGAGTGTATACGAGCAGTACTTC. Translation gives CASSQGGFSGSVYEQYF.

The chain joins TRBV6-5 to TRBJ2-7; 9 positions agree with TRBD2. V lost 6 bases to trimming and J lost 1 base; unmatched junction nucleotides: 7. In germline, CDR1 is MNHEY, CDR2 SVGAGI. There are 15 residues in the CDR3. The CDR3 coding sequence is TGTGCCAGCAGCGATAGCGGGAGAGTTTCCTACGAGCAGTACTTC. Protein product: CASSDSGRVSYEQYF.

V gene TRBV7-2 combines with J gene TRBJ2-7, with TRBD2 matching over 9 bases. The CDR3 runs 15 residues. The junction had 8 bases not matched to a gene; V was cut back by 2 bases and J by 6 bases. Germline values: CDR1 SGHTA, CDR2 FQGNSA. The chain's CDR3 is CASSLSGGRASEQYF. As DNA, the CDR3 is TGTGCCAGCAGCTTATCTGGCGGGAGGGCAAGCGAGCAGTACTTC.

The rearrangement links TRBV5-1 to TRBJ2-7, with a possible D match to TRBD2 (6 bases). The ends were cut back, 4 bases at V and 2 bases at J, with 28 bases in the middle. The germline V gene has CDR1 SGHRS and CDR2 YFSETQ. CDR3 length: 19 amino acids. This CDR3 reads CASSGGTGTRGKPAYEQYF. Written as DNA, the CDR3 is TGCGCCAGCAGCGGAGGAACCGGGACTCGGGGGAAGCCAGCCTACGAGCAGTACTTC.